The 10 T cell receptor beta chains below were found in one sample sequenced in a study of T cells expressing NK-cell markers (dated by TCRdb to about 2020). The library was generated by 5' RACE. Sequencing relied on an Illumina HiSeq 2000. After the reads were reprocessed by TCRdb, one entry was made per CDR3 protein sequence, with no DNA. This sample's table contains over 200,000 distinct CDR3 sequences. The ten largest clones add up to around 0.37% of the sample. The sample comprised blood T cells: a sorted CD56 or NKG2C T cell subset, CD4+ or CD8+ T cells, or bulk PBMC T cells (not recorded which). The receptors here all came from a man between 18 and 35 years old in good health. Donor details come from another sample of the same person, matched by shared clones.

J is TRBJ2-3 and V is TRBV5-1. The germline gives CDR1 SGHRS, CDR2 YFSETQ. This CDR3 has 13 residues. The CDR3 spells CASSITLTDTQYF.

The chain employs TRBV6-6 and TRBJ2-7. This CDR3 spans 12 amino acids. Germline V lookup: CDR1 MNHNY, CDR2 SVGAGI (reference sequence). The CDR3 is CASKPGSYEQYF.

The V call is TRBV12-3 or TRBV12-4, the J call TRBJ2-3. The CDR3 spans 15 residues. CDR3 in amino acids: CASSSAGASTDTQYF.

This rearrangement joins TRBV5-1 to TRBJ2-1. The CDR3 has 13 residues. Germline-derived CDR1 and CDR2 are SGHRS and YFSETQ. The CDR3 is CASSHARNNEQFF.

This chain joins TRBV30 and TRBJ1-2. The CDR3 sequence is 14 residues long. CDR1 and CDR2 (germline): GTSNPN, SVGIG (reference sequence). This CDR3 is CAWTSGPSRYGYTF.

CDR3 region: CASSQQGSGNIQYF. This chain links TRBV7-2 with TRBJ2-4; TCRdb reports TRBD1, a call that lacks DNA to check it against. Looked up from germline, CDR1 is SGHTA and CDR2 is FQGNSA. The CDR3 is made up of 14 amino acids.

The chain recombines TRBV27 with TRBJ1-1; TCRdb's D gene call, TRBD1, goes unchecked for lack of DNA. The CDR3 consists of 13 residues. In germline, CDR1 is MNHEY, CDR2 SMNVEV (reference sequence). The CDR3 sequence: CASRRTGETEAFF.

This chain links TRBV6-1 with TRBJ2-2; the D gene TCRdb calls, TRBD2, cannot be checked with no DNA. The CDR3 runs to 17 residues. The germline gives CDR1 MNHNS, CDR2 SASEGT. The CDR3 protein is CASRTSGRARSSGELFF.

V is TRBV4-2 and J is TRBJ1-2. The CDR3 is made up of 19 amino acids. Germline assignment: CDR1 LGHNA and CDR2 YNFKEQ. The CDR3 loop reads CASSQDIMGSRDFNYGYTF.

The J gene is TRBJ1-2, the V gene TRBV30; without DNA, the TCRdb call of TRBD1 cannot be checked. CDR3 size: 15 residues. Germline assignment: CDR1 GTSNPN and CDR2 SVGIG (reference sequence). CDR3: CAWSGVLTGAYGYTF.